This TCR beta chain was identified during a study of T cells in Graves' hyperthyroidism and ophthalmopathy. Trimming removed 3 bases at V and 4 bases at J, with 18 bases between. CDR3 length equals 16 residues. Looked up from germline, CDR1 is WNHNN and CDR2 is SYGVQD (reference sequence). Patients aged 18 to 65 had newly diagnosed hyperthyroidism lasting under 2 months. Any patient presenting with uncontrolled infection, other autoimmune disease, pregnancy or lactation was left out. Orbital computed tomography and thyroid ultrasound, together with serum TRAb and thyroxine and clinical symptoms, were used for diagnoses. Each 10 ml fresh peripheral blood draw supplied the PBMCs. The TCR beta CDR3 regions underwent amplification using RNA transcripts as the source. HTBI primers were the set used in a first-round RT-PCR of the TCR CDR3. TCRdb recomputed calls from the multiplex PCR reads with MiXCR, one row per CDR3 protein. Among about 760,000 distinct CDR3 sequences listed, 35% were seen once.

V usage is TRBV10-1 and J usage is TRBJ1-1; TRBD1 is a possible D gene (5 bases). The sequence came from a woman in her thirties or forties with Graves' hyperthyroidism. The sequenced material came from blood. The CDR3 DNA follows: TGCGCCAGCAGTGACCCACCGGGGCCAAGCAGCACTGAAGCTTTCTTT. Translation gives CASSDPPGPSSTEAFF.